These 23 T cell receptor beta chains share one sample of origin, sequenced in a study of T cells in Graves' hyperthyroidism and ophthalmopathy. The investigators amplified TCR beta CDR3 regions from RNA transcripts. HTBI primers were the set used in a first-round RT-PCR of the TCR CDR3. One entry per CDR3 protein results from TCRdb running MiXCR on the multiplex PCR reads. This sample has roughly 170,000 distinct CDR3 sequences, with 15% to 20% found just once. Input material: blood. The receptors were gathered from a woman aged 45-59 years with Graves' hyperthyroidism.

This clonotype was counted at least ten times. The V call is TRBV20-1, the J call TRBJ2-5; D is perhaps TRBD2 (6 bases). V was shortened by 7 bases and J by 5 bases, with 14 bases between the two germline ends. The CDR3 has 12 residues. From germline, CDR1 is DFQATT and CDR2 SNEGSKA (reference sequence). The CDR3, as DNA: TGCAGTGTCCCGGGGGTGGGGGAGACCCAGTACTTC. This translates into CSVPGVGETQYF.

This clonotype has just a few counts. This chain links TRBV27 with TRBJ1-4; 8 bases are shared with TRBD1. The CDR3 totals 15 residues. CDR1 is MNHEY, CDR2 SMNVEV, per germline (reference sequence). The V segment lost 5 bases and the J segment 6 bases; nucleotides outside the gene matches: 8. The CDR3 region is CASSPGQGFYEKLFF. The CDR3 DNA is TGTGCCAGCAGTCCCGGACAGGGCTTCTATGAAAAACTGTTTTTT.

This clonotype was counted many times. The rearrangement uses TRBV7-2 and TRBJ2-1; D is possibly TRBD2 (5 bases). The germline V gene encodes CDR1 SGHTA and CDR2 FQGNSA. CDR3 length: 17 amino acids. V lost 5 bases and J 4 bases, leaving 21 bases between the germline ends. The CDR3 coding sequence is TGTGCCAGCAGCCCCCGGGTAGCGCGGCTGACTTACAATGAGCAGTTCTTC. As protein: CASSPRVARLTYNEQFF.

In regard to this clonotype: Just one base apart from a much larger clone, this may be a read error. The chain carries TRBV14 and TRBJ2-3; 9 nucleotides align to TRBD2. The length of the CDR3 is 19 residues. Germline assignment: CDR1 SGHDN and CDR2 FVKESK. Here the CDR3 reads CASSRLAGRHHESTDTQCF. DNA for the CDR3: TGTGCCAGCAGCCGGCTAGCGGGGCGGCATCACGAAAGCACAGATACGCAGTGTTTT.

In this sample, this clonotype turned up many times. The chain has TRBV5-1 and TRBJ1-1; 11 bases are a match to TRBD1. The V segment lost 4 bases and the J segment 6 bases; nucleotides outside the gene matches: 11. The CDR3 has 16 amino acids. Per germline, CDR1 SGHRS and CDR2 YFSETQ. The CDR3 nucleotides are TGCGCCAGCAGCCCCTTAGGTGGACAGGGGGCCGCTGAAGCTTTCTTT. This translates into CASSPLGGQGAAEAFF.

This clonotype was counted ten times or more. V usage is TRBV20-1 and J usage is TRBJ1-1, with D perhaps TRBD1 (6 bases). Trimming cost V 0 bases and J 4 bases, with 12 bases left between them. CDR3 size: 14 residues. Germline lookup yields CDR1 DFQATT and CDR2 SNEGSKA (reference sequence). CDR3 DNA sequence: TGCAGTGCTAGAGATGTAGGGGGAGGCACTGAAGCTTTCTTT. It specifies CSARDVGGGTEAFF.

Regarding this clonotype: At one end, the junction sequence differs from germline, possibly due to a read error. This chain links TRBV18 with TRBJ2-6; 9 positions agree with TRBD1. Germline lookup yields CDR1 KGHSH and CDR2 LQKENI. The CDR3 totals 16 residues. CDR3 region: CTSGDRVTAGANVLTF. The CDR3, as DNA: TGTACCAGCGGGGACAGGGTGACGGCTGGGGCCAACGTCCTGACTTTC.

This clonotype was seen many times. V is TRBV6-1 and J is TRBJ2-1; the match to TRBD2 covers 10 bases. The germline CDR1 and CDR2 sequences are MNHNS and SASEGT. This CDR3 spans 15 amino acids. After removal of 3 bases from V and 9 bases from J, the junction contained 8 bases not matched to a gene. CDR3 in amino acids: CASSDPSGGDGEQFF. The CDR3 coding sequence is TGTGCCAGCAGTGACCCTAGCGGGGGAGATGGTGAGCAGTTCTTC.

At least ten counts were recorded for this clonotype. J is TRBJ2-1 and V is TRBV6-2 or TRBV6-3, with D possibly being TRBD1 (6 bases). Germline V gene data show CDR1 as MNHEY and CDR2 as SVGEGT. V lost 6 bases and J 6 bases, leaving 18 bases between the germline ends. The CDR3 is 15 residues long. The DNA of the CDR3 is TGTGCCAGCAGACCCCGGGACATCTATGGCAATGAGCAGTTCTTC. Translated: CASRPRDIYGNEQFF.

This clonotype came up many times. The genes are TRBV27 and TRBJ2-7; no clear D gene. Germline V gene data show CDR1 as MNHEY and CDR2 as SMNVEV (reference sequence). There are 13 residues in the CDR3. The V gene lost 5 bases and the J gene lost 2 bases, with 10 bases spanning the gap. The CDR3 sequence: CASSLHTAYEQYF. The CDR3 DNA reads TGTGCCAGCAGTCTTCACACCGCCTACGAGCAGTACTTC.

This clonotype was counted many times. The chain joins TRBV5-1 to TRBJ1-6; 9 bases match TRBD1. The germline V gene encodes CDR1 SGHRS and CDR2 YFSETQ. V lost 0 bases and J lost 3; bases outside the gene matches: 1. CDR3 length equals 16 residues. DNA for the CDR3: TGCGCCAGCAGCTTGGGACAGGGGGTCTATAATTCACCCCTCCACTTT. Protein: CASSLGQGVYNSPLHF.

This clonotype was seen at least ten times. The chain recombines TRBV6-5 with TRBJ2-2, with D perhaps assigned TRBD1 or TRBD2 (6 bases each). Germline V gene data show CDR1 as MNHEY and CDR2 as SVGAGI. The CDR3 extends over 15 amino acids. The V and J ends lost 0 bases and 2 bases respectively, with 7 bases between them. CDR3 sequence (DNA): TGTGCCAGCAGTTACTCGGGGGGCAACACCGGGGAGCTGTTTTTT. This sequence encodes CASSYSGGNTGELFF.

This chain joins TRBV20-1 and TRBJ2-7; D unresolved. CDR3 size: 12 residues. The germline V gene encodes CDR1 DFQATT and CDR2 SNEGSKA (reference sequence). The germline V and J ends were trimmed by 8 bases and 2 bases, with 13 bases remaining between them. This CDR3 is CSPSTETYEQYF. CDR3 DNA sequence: TGCAGTCCTTCCACGGAGACCTACGAGCAGTACTTC.

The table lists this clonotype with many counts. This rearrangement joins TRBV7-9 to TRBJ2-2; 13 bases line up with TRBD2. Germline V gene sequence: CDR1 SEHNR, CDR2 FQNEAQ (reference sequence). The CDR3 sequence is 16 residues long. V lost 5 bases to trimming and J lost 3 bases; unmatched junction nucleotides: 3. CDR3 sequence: CASSRLAGGYTGELFF. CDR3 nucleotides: TGTGCCAGCAGCCGACTAGCGGGGGGTTACACCGGGGAGCTGTTTTTT.

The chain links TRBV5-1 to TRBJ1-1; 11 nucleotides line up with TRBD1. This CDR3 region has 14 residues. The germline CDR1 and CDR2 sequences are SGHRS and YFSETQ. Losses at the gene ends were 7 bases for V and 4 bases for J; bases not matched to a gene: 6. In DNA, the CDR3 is TGCGCCAGCGGACAGGGGGCTTTGGGCACTGAAGCTTTCTTT. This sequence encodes CASGQGALGTEAFF.

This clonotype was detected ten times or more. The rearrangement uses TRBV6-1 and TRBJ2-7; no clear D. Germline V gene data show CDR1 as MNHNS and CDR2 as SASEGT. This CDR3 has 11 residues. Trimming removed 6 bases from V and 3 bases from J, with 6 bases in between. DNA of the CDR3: TGTGCCAGCAGCAACTACTACGAGCAGTACTTC. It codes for CASSNYYEQYF.

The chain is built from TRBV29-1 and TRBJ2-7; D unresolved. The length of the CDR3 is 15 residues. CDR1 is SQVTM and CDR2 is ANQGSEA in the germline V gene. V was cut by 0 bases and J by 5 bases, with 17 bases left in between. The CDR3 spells CSVEDPLGRSDEQYF. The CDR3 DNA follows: TGCAGCGTTGAAGATCCCCTGGGAAGGTCGGACGAGCAGTACTTC.

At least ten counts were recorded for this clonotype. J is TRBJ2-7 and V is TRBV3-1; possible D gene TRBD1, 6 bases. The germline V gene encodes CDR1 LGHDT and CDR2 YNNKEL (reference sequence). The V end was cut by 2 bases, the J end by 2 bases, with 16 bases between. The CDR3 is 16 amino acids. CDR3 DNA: TGTGCCAGCAGCCAATATCCCGCCAGGGGACCCTACGAGCAGTACTTC. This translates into CASSQYPARGPYEQYF.

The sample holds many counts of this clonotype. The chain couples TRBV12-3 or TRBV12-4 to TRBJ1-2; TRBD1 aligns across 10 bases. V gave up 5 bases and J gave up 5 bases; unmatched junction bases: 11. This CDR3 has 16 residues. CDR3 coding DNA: TGTGCCAGCAGTGGTCGACAGGGGGCTCATACTTATGGCTACACCTTC. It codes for CASSGRQGAHTYGYTF.

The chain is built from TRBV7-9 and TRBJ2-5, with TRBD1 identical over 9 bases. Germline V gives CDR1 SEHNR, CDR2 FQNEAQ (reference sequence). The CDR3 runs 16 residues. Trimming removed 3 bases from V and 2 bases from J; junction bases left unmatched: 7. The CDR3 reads CASSLKQGAQQETQYF. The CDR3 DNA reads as TGTGCCAGCAGCTTGAAACAGGGGGCCCAGCAAGAGACCCAGTACTTC.

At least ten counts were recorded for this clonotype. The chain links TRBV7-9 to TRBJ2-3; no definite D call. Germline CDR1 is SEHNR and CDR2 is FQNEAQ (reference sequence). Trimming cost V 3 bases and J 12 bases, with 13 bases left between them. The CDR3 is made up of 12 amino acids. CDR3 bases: TGTGCCAGCAGCTTGTGGGCAGGAGAACAGTATTTT. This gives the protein CASSLWAGEQYF.

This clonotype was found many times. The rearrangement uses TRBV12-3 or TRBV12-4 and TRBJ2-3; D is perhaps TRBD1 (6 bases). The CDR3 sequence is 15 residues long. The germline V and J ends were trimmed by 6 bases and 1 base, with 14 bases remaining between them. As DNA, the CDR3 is TGTGCCAGCAGATTAACAGGGTTGGGCACAGATACGCAGTATTTT. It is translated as CASRLTGLGTDTQYF.

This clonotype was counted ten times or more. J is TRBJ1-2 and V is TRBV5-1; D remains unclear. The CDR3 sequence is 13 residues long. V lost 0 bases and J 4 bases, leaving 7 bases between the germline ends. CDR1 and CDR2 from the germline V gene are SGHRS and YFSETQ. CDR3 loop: CASSLGSLYGYTF. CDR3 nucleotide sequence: TGCGCCAGCAGCTTGGGCAGTCTCTATGGCTACACCTTC.